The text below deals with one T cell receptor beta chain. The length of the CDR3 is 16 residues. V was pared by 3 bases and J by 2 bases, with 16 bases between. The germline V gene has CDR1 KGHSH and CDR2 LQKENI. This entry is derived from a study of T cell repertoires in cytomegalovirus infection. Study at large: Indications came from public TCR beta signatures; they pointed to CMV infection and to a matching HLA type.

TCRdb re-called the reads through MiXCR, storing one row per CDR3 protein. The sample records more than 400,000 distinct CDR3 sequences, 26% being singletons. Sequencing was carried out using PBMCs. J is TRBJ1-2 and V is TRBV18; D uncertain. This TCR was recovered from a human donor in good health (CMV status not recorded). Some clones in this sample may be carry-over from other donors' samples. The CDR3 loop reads CASSPTLGEKNYGYTF. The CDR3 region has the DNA TGTGCCAGCTCACCGACTCTTGGCGAGAAGAACTATGGCTACACCTTC.